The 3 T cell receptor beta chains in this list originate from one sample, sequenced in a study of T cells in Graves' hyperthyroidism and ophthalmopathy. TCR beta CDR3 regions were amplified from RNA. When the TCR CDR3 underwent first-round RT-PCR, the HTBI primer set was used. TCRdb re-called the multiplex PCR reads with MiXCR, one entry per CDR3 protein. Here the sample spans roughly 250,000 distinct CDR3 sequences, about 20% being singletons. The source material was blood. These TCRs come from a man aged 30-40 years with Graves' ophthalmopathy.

The CDR3 region is CSATGLAGPYEQYF. CDR3 DNA: TGCAGCGCCACTGGACTAGCGGGACCCTACGAGCAGTACTTC. The chain is built from TRBV29-1 and TRBJ2-7; TRBD2 matches at 12 bases. Looked up from germline, CDR1 is SQVTM and CDR2 is ANQGSEA. CDR3 size: 14 residues. The V segment lost 7 bases and the J segment 2 bases; nucleotides outside the gene matches: 6.

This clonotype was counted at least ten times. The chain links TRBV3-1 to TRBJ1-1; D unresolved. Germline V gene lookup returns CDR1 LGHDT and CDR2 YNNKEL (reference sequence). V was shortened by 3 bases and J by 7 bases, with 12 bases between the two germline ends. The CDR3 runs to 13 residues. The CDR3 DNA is TGTGCCAGCAGCCAGGTAAGGGCAGATGAAGCTTTCTTT. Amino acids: CASSQVRADEAFF. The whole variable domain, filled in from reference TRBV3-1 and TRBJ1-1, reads DTAVSQTPKYLVTQMGNDKSIKCEQNLGHDTMYWYKQDSKKFLKIMFSYNNKELIINETVPNRFSPKSPDKAHLNLHINSLELGDSAVYFCASSQVRADEAFFGQGTRLTVV.

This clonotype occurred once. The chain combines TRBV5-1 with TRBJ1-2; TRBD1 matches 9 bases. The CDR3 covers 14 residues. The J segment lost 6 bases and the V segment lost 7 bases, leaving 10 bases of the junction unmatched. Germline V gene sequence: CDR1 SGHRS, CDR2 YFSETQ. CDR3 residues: CASSGTGTLHGYTF. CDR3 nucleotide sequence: TGCGCCAGCTCCGGGACAGGGACTTTGCATGGCTACACCTTC.